This TCR beta chain was identified during a study of CD8+ T cells in alopecia areata. Whole-study context: A 6-month off-drug phase came after tofacitinib, which had lasted 6 to 18 months.

Regarding the study as a whole: Lesional scalp displayed greater clonality than normal scalp, most notably in alopecia totalis/universalis.

The CDR3 totals 16 residues. After removal of 6 bases from V and 2 bases from J, the junction contained 7 bases not matched to a gene. In germline, CDR1 is SGHRS, CDR2 YFSETQ. Comments on this clone: What it binds is unknown.

RNA was extracted and reverse transcribed into cDNA as the sequencing template. Libraries were prepared by immunoSEQ multiplex PCR; TCRdb keeps only in-frame clonotypes and omits some of them. The sample has 150,000 to 200,000 clones, approximately 67% seen once; the top ten hold about 1.3%. Treatment described: oral pan-JAK inhibitor, 5-10 mg twice daily. Alopecia areata patients provided lesional scalp punch biopsies and peripheral blood. The sequencing used CD4+ T cells sorted from blood, collected around week 49, from a patient treated with tofacitinib. The source is a human donor with alopecia areata. The rearrangement joins TRBV5-1 to TRBJ2-3; TRBD2 matches 12 bases. The DNA for the CDR3 is TGCGCCAGCAAGGCGGGACTAGCGGGTAACACAGATACGCAGTATTTT. The encoded protein is CASKAGLAGNTDTQYF. Filled out from reference TRBV5-1 and TRBJ2-3, the complete variable domain reads KAGVTQTPRYLIKTRGQQVTLSCSPISGHRSVSWYQQTPGQGLQFLFEYFSETQRNKGNFPGRFSGRQFSNSRSEMNVSTLELGDSALYLCASKAGLAGNTDTQYFGPGTRLTVL.